These 4 T cell receptor beta chains were sequenced from one sample in a study of Ad26.COV2.S vaccination and SARS-CoV-2 variants. Treatment reported: around 19 received Ad26.COV2.S at low or high dose, single or two shots; about five received placebo; per-sample allocation not given. The study sampled participants on day 63 after the first vaccine or placebo injection. Some clones are missing from TCRdb's copy, which holds only in-frame ones; the method was immunoSEQ multiplex PCR. Here the sample spans about 350,000 clones, approximately 86% being singletons. Sample: peripheral blood, taken in a trial of Ad26.COV2.S vaccine versus placebo. These receptors all stem from a person between 18 and 65 years old who received the Ad26.COV2.S COVID-19 vaccine or a placebo.

This chain uses TRBV9 with TRBJ1-5, with D uncertain. The CDR3 is 14 amino acids. The V gene's germline CDR1 is SGDLS and CDR2 YYNGEE. V shed 0 bases and J shed 5 bases, with 9 bases lying between them. For the CDR3, the DNA is TGTGCCAGCAGCGTAGGTTTAGGCCATCAGCCCCAGCATTTT. Its translation: CASSVGLGHQPQHF. Drawing the rest from reference TRBV9 and TRBJ1-5, the complete variable domain is DSGVTQTPKHLITATGQRVTLRCSPRSGDLSVYWYQQSLDQGLQFLIQYYNGEERAKGNILERFSAQQFPDLHSELNLSSLELGDSALYFCASSVGLGHQPQHFGDGTRLSIL.

The chain recombines TRBV19 with TRBJ1-5, with D possibly matching TRBD1 (5 bases). V was shortened by 6 bases and J by 3 bases, with 21 bases between the two germline ends. Germline CDR1 LNHDA, CDR2 SQIVND (reference sequence). The CDR3 has 17 amino acids. This CDR3 reads CASRPHVQGFYNQPQHF. The CDR3 coding sequence is TGTGCCAGTAGACCCCACGTCCAGGGATTCTACAATCAGCCCCAGCATTTT.

The V call is TRBV19, the J call TRBJ1-1; D remains ambiguous. Trimming removed 4 bases from V and 2 bases from J, with 11 bases in between. CDR3 length equals 14 residues. CDR1 and CDR2 (germline): LNHDA, SQIVND (reference sequence). The DNA for the CDR3 is TGTGCCAGTAGTAAAACAAAGTCCAACACTGAAGCTTTCTTT. Residues: CASSKTKSNTEAFF.

This chain joins TRBV6-4 and TRBJ2-3; D unclear. This CDR3 comprises 14 residues. The ends were cut back, 0 bases at V and 0 bases at J, with 4 bases in the middle. CDR1 MRHNA and CDR2 SNTAGT come from the germline V gene. This CDR3 is CASSDSISTDTQYF. In DNA form, the CDR3 reads TGTGCCAGCAGTGACTCGATCAGCACAGATACGCAGTATTTT.